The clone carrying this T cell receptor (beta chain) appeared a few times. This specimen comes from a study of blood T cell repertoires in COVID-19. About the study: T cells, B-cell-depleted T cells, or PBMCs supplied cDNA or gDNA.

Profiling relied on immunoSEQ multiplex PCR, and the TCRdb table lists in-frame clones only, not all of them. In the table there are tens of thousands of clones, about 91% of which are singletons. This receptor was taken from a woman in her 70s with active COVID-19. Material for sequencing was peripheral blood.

In nucleotides, the CDR3 is TGTGCCAGCAGCCAAACCCGGGAAGGAGGGCAGTACTTC. It encodes CASSQTREGGQYF. V is TRBV12-3 or TRBV12-4 and J is TRBJ2-7, with D possibly matching TRBD2 (5 bases). The CDR3 is made up of 13 amino acids. V gave up 6 bases and J gave up 9 bases, with 18 bases separating them.